What follows are 3 T cell receptor beta chains derived from one specimen sequenced in a study of blood T cell repertoires in COVID-19. Sequenced by immunoSEQ multiplex PCR; TCRdb stores in-frame clones only, minus some. Of 200,000 to 250,000 clones in the sample, 85% were seen once. Sequenced: peripheral blood. These receptors all come from a middle-aged man with acute or convalescent COVID-19.

The V gene is TRBV9, the J gene TRBJ2-3, with 7 bases fitting TRBD2. Losses at the gene ends were 0 bases for V and 2 bases for J; bases not matched to a gene: 9. The CDR3 sequence is 17 residues long. Germline V CDR1 and CDR2: SGDLS, YYNGEE. This CDR3 is CASSVAVASGYTDTQYF. The CDR3 DNA reads TGTGCCAGCAGCGTAGCTGTGGCTAGCGGATACACAGATACGCAGTATTTT. Together with reference TRBV9 and TRBJ2-3, the CDR3 gives the full variable domain: DSGVTQTPKHLITATGQRVTLRCSPRSGDLSVYWYQQSLDQGLQFLIQYYNGEERAKGNILERFSAQQFPDLHSELNLSSLELGDSALYFCASSVAVASGYTDTQYFGPGTRLTVL.

V is TRBV6-5 and J is TRBJ1-6; 9 bases are a match to TRBD1. The V gene end was trimmed by 5 bases and the J gene end by 7 bases; junction bases not matched to a gene: 3. Germline values: CDR1 MNHEY, CDR2 SVGAGI. This CDR3 comprises 14 residues. CDR3 coding DNA: TGTGCCAGCAGTAGGGACAGGGCAAATTCACCCCTCCACTTT. Its protein product is CASSRDRANSPLHF.

This clone was seen only a few times. This chain connects TRBV12-3 or TRBV12-4 to TRBJ1-2; TRBD1 is a possible D gene (6 bases). Trimming took 4 bases from V and 7 from J, leaving 10 bases between them. The CDR3 sequence is 12 residues long. In nucleotides, the CDR3 is TGTGCCAGCAGTTCCGACAGGAGTGGCTACACCTTC. Translation gives CASSSDRSGYTF.